This record covers a single T cell receptor (beta chain). The sample originates from a study of blood T cells in healthy people across ages. The CDR3 is 19 amino acids. The V and J ends lost 0 bases and 0 bases, in that order; junction bases with no gene match: 5. Germline CDR1 is SGHRS and CDR2 is YFSETQ. Alongside a J-beta primer mix, a sample-barcoded 5' primer served in a second PCR lasting about 7 to 12 cycles. TCRdb redid the calling of the 5' RACE reads with MiXCR, one entry per CDR3 protein. The sample shows 1.2 million to 1.5 million distinct CDR3 sequences, roughly 40% of them seen only once.

This chain joins TRBV5-1 and TRBJ2-4, with TRBD2 identical over 14 bases. The TCR sequence derives from a woman between 18 and 29 years old in good health. The source material was blood. The CDR3 bases are TGCGCCAGCAGCTTGGCCGGGACTAGCGGGGGAGTAGCCAAAAACATTCAGTACTTC. This translates into CASSLAGTSGGVAKNIQYF.